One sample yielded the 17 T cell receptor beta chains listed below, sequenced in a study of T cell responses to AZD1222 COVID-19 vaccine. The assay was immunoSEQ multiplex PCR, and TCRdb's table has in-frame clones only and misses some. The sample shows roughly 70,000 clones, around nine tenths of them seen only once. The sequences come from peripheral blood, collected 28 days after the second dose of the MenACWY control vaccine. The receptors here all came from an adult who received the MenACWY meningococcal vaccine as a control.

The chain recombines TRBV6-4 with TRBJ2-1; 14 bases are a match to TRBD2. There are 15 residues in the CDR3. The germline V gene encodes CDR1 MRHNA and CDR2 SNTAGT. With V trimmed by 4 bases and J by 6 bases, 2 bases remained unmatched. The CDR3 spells CASSGGTSGSNEQFF. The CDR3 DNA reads TGTGCCAGCAGTGGCGGGACTAGCGGGAGCAATGAGCAGTTCTTC.

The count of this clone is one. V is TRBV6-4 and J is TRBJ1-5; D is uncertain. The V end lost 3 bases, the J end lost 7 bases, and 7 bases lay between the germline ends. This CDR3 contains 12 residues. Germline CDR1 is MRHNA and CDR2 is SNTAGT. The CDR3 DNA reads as TGTGCCAGCAGTGATGGGAGACAGCCCCAGCATTTT. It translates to CASSDGRQPQHF.

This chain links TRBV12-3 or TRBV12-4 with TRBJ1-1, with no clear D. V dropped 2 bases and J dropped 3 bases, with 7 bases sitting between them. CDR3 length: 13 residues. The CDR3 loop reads CASSLREDTEAFF. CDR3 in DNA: TGTGCCAGCAGTTTAAGGGAGGACACTGAAGCTTTCTTT.

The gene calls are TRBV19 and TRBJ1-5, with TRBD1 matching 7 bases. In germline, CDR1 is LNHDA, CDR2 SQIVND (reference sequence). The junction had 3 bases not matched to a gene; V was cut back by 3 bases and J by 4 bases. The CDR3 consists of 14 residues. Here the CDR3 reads CASSIGTANQPQHF. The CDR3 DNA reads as TGTGCCAGTAGTATCGGGACAGCGAATCAGCCCCAGCATTTT.

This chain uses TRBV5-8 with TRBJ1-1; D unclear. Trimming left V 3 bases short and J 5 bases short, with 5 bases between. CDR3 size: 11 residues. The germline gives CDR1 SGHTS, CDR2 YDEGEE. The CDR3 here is CASSSQTEAFF. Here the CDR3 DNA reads TGTGCCAGCAGCTCACAAACTGAAGCTTTCTTT. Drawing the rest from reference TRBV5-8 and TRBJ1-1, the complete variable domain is EAGVTQSPTHLIKTRGQQATLRCSPISGHTSVYWYQQALGLGLQFLLWYDEGEERNRGNFPPRFSGRQFPNYSSELNVNALELEDSALYLCASSSQTEAFFGQGTRLTVV.

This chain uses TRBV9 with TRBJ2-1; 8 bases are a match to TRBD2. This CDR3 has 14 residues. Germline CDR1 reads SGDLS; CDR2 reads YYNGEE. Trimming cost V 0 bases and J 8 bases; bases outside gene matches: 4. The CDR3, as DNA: TGTGCCAGCAGCGTAGATGGGACTAGTTATGAGCAGTTCTTC. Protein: CASSVDGTSYEQFF. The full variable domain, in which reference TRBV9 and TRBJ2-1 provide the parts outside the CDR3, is DSGVTQTPKHLITATGQRVTLRCSPRSGDLSVYWYQQSLDQGLQFLIQYYNGEERAKGNILERFSAQQFPDLHSELNLSSLELGDSALYFCASSVDGTSYEQFFGPGTRLTVL.

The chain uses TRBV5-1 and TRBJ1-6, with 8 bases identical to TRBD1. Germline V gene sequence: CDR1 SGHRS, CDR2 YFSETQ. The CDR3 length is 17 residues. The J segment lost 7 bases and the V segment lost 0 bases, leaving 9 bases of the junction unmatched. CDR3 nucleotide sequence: TGCGCCAGCAGCTTGGTCGCAGGGGGCGGTAGGAATTCACCCCTCCACTTT. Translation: CASSLVAGGGRNSPLHF.

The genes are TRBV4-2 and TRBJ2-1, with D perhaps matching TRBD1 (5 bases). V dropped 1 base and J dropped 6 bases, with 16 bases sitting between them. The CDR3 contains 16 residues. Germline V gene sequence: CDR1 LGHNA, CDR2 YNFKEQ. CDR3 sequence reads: CASSQVAGLGANEQFF. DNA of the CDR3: TGTGCCAGCAGCCAAGTAGCCGGGCTAGGGGCCAATGAGCAGTTCTTC.

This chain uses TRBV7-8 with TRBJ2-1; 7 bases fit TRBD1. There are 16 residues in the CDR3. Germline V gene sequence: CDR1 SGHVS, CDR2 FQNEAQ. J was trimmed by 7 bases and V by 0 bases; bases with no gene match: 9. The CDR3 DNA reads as TGTGCCAGCAGCTTAGCGGCGAGACAGGGTTGGAATGAGCAGTTCTTC. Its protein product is CASSLAARQGWNEQFF.

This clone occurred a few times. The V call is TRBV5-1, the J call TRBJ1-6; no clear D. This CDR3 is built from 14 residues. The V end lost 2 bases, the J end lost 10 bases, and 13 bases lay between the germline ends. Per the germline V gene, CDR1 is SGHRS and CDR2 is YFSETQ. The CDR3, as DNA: TGCGCCAGCAGCTTAGAGGGCGCGGAATCACCCCTCCACTTT. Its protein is CASSLEGAESPLHF. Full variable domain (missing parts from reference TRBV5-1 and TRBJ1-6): KAGVTQTPRYLIKTRGQQVTLSCSPISGHRSVSWYQQTPGQGLQFLFEYFSETQRNKGNFPGRFSGRQFSNSRSEMNVSTLELGDSALYLCASSLEGAESPLHFGNGTRLTVT.

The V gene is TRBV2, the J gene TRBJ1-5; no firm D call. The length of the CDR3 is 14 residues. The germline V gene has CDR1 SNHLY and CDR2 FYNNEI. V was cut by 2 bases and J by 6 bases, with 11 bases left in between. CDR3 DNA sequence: TGTGCCAGCAGTGAAACCGGGGAGAGTCAGCCCCAGCATTTT. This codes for CASSETGESQPQHF.

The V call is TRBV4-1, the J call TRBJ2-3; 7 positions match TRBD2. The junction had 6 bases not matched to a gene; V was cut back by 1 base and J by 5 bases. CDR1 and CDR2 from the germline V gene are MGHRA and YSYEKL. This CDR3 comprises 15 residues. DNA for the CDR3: TGCGCCAGCAGCCAAGGATGGGGAGGGAGAGATACGCAGTATTTT. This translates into CASSQGWGGRDTQYF.

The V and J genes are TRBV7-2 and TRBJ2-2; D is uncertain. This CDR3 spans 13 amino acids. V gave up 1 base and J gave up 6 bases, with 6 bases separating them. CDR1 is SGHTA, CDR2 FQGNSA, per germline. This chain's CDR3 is CASSLEQPGELFF. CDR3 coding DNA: TGTGCCAGCAGCTTAGAACAGCCCGGGGAGCTGTTTTTT.

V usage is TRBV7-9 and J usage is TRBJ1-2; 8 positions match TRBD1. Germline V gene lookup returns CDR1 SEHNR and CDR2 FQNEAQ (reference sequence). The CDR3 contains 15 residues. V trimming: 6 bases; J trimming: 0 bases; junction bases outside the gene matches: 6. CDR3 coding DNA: TGTGCCAGCAGTTACCCGGACAGGGCTAACTATGGCTACACCTTC. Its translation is CASSYPDRANYGYTF.

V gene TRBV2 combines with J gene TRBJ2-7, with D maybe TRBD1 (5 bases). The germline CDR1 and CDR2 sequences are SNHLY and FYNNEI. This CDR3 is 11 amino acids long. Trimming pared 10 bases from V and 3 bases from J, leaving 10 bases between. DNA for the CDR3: TGTGCCACCAGGGCGGACTACGAGCAGTACTTC. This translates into CATRADYEQYF.

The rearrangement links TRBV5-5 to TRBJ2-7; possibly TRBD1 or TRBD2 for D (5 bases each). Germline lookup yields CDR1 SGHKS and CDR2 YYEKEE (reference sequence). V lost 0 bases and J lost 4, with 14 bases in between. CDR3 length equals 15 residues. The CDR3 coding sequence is TGTGCCAGCAGCTTGGTAATTGGGGGAGCGTACGAGCAGTACTTC. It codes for CASSLVIGGAYEQYF.

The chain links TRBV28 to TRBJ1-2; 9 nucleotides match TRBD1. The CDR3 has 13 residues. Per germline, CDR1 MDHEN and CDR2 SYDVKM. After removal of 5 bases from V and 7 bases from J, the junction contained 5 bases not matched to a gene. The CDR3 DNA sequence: TGTGCCAGCAGTCCGGGACAGGGAGGTGGCTACACCTTC. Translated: CASSPGQGGGYTF.